This entry lists 8 T cell receptor beta chains sequenced from one sample in a study of T-cell memory formation after mild COVID-19. TCRdb called the 5' RACE reads again in MiXCR, with one record for every CDR3 protein. The table shows 200,000 to 250,000 distinct CDR3 sequences, with 8% to 9.5% occurring only once. Sequences were obtained from PBMCs or a T cell subset sorted from them (not recorded which). These receptor sequences come from a man between 18 and 29 years old who had mild COVID-19 (a few samples of this study predate the infection). Cell type and time point are not known.

Ten or more counts support this clonotype. The CDR3 sequence is CASSSWTGGFHNEKLFF. The CDR3 DNA reads TGTGCCAGCAGTTCATGGACAGGGGGCTTTCATAATGAAAAACTGTTTTTT. The chain couples TRBV12-3 or TRBV12-4 to TRBJ1-4; 11 nucleotides agree with TRBD1. This CDR3 contains 17 residues. J was trimmed by 4 bases and V by 4 bases; bases with no gene match: 8.

The rearrangement uses TRBV12-3 or TRBV12-4 and TRBJ2-4; D remains unclear. V lost 5 bases and J 5 bases, leaving 16 bases between the germline ends. The CDR3 covers 15 residues. DNA of the CDR3: TGTGCCAGCAGTGTTAAGGCAGTATCCGAAAACATTCAGTACTTC. This translates into CASSVKAVSENIQYF.

The chain couples TRBV5-6 to TRBJ2-5, with D maybe TRBD2 (5 bases). Deletions cut 4 bases from V and 5 bases from J, with 24 bases between. The CDR3 totals 17 residues. CDR1 is SGHDT, CDR2 YYEEEE, per germline. The CDR3: CASSAVKAWSWEETQYF. The CDR3 bases are TGTGCCAGCAGCGCGGTCAAGGCATGGTCCTGGGAGGAGACCCAGTACTTC.

The count of this clonotype is one. A read error may be the cause here, since a much bigger clone is one base away. V gene TRBV6-4 combines with J gene TRBJ2-6, with D unclear. CDR1 and CDR2 (germline): MRHNA, SNTAGT. The length of the CDR3 is 15 residues. V was cut by 2 bases and J by 0 bases, with 5 bases left in between. CDR3 residues: CASSDTSSGANVLTF. CDR3 coding DNA: TGTGCCAGCAGTGACACCAGCTCTGGGGCCAACGTCCTGACTTTC.

The rearrangement uses TRBV5-5 and TRBJ2-7, with D perhaps TRBD2 (5 bases). Per germline, CDR1 SGHKS and CDR2 YYEKEE (reference sequence). The CDR3 sequence is 13 residues long. Trimming cost V 4 bases and J 3 bases, with 11 bases left between them. This CDR3 is CASSRPGFYEQYF. The CDR3 nucleotides read TGTGCCAGCAGCCGCCCGGGATTCTACGAGCAGTACTTC.

V is TRBV10-3 and J is TRBJ2-3; 11 nucleotides align to TRBD1. The trim removed 3 bases at V and 5 bases at J, leaving 10 bases unmatched. CDR1 and CDR2 from the germline V gene are ENHRY and SYGVKD. This CDR3 spans 17 amino acids. The CDR3, as DNA: TGTGCCATCAGTGACTACCACGGGACAGGGGGGTTAGATACGCAGTATTTT. Translating gives CAISDYHGTGGLDTQYF.

Ten or more counts support this clonotype. The chain is built from TRBV20-1 and TRBJ2-1; 9 bases are shared with TRBD2. The CDR3 has 15 amino acids. Trimming cost V 0 bases and J 2 bases; bases outside gene matches: 2. Per the germline V gene, CDR1 is DFQATT and CDR2 is SNEGSKA (reference sequence). CDR3: CSARDSGGPYNEQFF. The DNA of the CDR3 is TGCAGTGCTAGAGATAGCGGGGGACCCTACAATGAGCAGTTCTTC.

This sequence joins TRBV20-1 and TRBJ1-2; 7 positions match TRBD1. V trimming: 6 bases; J trimming: 0 bases; junction bases outside the gene matches: 10. Germline CDR1 DFQATT, CDR2 SNEGSKA (reference sequence). The CDR3 has 15 residues. For the CDR3, the DNA is TGCAGTGCCTGGGGTTCAGGGGGTGCTAACTATGGCTACACCTTC. It translates to CSAWGSGGANYGYTF.